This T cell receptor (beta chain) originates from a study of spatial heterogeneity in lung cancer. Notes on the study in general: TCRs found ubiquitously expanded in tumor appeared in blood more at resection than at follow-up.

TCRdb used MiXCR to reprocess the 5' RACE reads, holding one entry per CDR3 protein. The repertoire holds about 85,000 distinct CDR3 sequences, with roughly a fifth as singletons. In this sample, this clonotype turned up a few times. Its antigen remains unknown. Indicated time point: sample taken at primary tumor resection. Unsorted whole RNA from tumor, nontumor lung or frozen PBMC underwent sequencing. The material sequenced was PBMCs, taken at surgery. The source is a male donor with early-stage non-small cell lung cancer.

This chain's CDR3 is CASGREEDYNEQFF. The CDR3 DNA is TGCGCCAGCGGGAGGGAGGAAGACTACAATGAGCAGTTCTTC. This rearrangement joins TRBV5-1 to TRBJ2-1; 7 positions match TRBD2. Germline trimming cut 7 bases from V and 3 bases from J; bases unmatched to any gene: 7. The CDR3 is made up of 14 amino acids. CDR1 and CDR2 from the germline V gene are SGHRS and YFSETQ.